This entry describes one TCR beta chain. The CDR3 is 14 residues long. Germline CDR1 and CDR2: SQVTM and ANQGSEA. Trimming took 0 bases from V and 4 from J, leaving 12 bases between them. The data originate from a study of T-cell reconstitution after alpha-beta-depleted transplantation in children. For TCRbeta, the library was prepared with unique molecular identifiers. TCRdb reprocessed the PCR reads via MiXCR and lists one record per CDR3 protein. Of about 540,000 distinct CDR3 sequences in the sample, 15% to 20% were seen once. The receptor was isolated from a human donor who donated a stem cell graft to a child with acute lymphoblastic leukemia. Material: PBMCs from the stem cell graft donor, obtained from the stem cell graft. This chain joins TRBV29-1 and TRBJ1-1; D call uncertain. As DNA, the CDR3 is TGCAGCGTTGAAGATTCCCCCGGTAGCACTGAAGCTTTCTTT. Amino acid sequence: CSVEDSPGSTEAFF.